This TCR beta chain was sequenced in a study of beta chain features in type 1 diabetes. Study-wide points: Researchers report that Type 1 diabetes patients had moderately but significantly shorter TCRB CDR3s across all four CD4+ subsets.

Reverse transcription of all isolated RNA meant that expressed TCRB transcripts were sequenced. Assay used: immunoSEQ multiplex PCR; TCRdb lists only in-frame clones, some missing. The table records 330,000 or so clones, around 12% of them present only once. A remark on this clone: What it binds is unknown.

This sequence originates from a woman between 18 and 29 years old with type 1 diabetes. The sequenced sample was naive CD4+ T cells from blood.

The CDR3 loop is CASSLPTGSGELFF. The CDR3, as DNA: TGTGCCAGCAGTCTACCGACAGGGTCCGGGGAGCTGTTTTTT. The chain recombines TRBV6-1 with TRBJ2-2; 7 positions match TRBD1. Trimming took 5 bases from V and 6 from J; bases not matched to a gene: 6. This CDR3 is 14 amino acids long. CDR1 and CDR2 (germline): MNHNS, SASEGT.